This TCR beta chain was profiled in a study of cytomegalovirus exposure and HLA in healthy donors. V was trimmed by 1 base and J by 6 bases, leaving 10 bases between them. Germline CDR1 reads SGHDN; CDR2 reads FVKESK. The CDR3 has 13 residues. 60 Vbeta and 13 Jbeta primers were used in PCR. Sequencing was performed with immunoSEQ multiplex PCR; in TCRdb, only in-frame clones are kept and a portion is missing. The sample includes 130,000 or so clones, around 74% seen only once; the top ten take more than 6%. The chain recombines TRBV14 with TRBJ2-7; possibly TRBD2 for D (6 bases). Sequencing input: PBMCs. This clonotype was sampled from a man between 40 and 49 years old in good health and CMV-seropositive. The chain's CDR3 is CASSQVGGSEQYF. The CDR3 DNA reads as TGTGCCAGCAGCCAAGTTGGAGGGTCCGAGCAGTACTTC.